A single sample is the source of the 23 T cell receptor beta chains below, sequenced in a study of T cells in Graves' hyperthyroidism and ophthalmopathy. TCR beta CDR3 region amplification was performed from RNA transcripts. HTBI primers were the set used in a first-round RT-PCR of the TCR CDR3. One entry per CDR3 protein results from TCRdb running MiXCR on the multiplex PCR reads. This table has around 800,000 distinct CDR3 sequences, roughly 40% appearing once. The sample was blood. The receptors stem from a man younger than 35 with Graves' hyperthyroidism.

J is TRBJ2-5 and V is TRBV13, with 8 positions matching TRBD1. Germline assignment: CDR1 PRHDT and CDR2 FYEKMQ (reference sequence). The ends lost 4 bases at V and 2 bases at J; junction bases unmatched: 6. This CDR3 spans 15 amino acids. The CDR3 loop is CASSYGQGQQETQYF. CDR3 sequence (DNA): TGTGCCAGCAGCTATGGACAGGGACAACAAGAGACCCAGTACTTC.

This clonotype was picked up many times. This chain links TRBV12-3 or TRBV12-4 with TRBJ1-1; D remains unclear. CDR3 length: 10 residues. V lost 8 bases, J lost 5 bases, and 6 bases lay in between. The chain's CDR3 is CASGETEAFF. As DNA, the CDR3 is TGTGCCAGCGGGGAGACTGAAGCTTTCTTT.

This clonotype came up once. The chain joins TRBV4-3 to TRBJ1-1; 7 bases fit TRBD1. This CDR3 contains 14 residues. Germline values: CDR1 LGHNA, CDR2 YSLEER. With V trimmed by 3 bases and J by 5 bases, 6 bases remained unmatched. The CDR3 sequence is CASSHTTGVTEAFF. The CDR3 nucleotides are TGCGCCAGCAGCCACACCACAGGGGTGACTGAAGCTTTCTTT.

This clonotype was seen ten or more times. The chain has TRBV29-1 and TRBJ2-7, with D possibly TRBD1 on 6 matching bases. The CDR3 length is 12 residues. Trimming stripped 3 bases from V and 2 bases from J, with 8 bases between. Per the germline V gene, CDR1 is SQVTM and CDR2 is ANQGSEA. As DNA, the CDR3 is TGCAGCGTTGAGGGGGCCACCTACGAGCAGTACTTC. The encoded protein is CSVEGATYEQYF.

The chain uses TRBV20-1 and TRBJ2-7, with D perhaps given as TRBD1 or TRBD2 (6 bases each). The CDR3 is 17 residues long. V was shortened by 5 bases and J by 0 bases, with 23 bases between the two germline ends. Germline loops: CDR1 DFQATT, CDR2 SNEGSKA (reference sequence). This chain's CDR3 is CSAWGAWGAGSSYEQYF. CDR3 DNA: TGCAGTGCTTGGGGGGCCTGGGGGGCAGGGAGCTCCTACGAGCAGTACTTC.

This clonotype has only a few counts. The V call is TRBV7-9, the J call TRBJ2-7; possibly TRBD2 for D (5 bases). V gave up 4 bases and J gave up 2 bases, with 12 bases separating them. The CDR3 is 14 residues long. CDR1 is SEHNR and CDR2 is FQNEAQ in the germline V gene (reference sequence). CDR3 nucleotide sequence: TGTGCCAGCAGCTCCTTGACCGGGACCTACGAGCAGTACTTC. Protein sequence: CASSSLTGTYEQYF.

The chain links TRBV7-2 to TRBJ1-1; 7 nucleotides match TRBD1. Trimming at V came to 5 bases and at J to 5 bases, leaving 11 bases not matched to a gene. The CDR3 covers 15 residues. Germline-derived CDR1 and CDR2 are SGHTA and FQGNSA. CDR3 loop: CASSPYPTGDTEAFF. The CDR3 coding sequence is TGTGCCAGCAGCCCGTACCCTACAGGGGATACTGAAGCTTTCTTT.

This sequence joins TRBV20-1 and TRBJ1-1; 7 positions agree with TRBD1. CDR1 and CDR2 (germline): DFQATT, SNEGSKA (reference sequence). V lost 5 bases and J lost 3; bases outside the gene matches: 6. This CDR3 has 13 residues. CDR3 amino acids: CSAQTGFDTEAFF. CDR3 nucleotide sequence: TGCAGTGCTCAGACAGGGTTTGACACTGAAGCTTTCTTT.

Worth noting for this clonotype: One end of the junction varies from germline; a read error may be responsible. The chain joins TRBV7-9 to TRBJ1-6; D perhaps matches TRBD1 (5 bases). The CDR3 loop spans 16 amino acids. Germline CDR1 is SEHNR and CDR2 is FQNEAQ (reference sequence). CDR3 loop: CANSSSPGGINSPLHF. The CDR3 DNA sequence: TGTGCCAACAGCTCCAGCCCGGGGGGTATTAATTCACCCCTCCACTTT.

This CDR3 is CASSLDPPGLDEQYF. The CDR3, as DNA: TGTGCCAGCAGCTTAGACCCGCCAGGCCTGGATGAGCAGTACTTC. This chain links TRBV7-9 with TRBJ2-7; D remains unclear. The CDR3 runs to 15 residues. The germline V gene has CDR1 SEHNR and CDR2 FQNEAQ (reference sequence). Between the trimmed V and J ends, which lost 1 base and 7 bases, there was a span of 17 bases.

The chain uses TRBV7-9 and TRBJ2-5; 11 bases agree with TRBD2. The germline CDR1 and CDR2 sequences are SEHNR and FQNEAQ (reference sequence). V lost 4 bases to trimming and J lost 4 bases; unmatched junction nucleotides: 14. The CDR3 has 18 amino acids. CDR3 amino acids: CASSSLGSGGGQGETQYF. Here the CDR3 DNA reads TGTGCCAGCAGCTCGCTGGGTAGCGGGGGGGGCCAGGGAGAGACCCAGTACTTC.

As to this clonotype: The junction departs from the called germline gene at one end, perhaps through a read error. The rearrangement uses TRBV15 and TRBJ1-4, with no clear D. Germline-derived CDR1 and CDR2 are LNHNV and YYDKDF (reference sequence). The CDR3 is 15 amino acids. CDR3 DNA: TGTGCCACCAGCGGAGACCTCGTTGGTAATGAAAAACTGTTTTTT. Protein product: CATSGDLVGNEKLFF.

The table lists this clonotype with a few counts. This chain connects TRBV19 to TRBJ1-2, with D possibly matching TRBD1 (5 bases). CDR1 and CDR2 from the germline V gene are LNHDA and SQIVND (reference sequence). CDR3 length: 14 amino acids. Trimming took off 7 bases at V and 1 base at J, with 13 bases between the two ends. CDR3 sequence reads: CASNPAGGNYGYTF. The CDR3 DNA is TGTGCCAGTAACCCCGCCGGGGGTAACTATGGCTACACCTTC.

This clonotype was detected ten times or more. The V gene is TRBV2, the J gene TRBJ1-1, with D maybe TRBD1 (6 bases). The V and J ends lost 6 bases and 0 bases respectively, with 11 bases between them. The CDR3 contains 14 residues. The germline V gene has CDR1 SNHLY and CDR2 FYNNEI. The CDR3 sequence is CASRLQGLNTEAFF. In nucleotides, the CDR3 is TGTGCCAGCAGGCTACAGGGTCTGAACACTGAAGCTTTCTTT. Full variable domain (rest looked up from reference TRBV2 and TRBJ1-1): EPEVTQTPSHQVTQMGQEVILRCVPISNHLYFYWYRQILGQKVEFLVSFYNNEISEKSEIFDDQFSVERPDGSNFTLKIRSTKLEDSAMYFCASRLQGLNTEAFFGQGTRLTVV.

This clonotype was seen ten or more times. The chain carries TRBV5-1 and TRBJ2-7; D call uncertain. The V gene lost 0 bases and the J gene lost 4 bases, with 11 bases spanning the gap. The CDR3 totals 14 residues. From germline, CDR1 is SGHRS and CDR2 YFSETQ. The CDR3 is CASSLATAAYEQYF. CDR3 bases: TGCGCCAGCAGCTTGGCCACGGCGGCTTACGAGCAGTACTTC.

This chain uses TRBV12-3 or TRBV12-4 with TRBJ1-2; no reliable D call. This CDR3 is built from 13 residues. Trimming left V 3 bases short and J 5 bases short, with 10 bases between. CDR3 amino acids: CASSLALTYGYTF. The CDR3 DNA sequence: TGTGCCAGCAGTTTGGCGCTAACTTATGGCTACACCTTC.

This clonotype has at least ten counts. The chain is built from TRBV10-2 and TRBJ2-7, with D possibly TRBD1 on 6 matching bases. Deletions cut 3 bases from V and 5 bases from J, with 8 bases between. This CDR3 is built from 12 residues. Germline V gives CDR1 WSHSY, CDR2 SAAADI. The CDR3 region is CASSEQGDEQYF. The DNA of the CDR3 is TGCGCCAGCAGTGAACAGGGAGACGAGCAGTACTTC.

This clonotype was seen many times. CDR3 sequence reads: CARERDQYF. DNA of the CDR3: TGTGCCAGAGAAAGGGACCAGTACTTC. The genes are TRBV11-2 and TRBJ2-5; D not resolved. Germline CDR1 is SGHAT and CDR2 is FQNNGV. The CDR3 is 9 amino acids. V was shortened by 9 bases and J by 10 bases, with 9 bases between the two germline ends. Together with reference TRBV11-2 and TRBJ2-5, the CDR3 gives the full variable domain: EAGVAQSPRYKIIEKRQSVAFWCNPISGHATLYWYQQILGQGPKLLIQFQNNGVVDDSQLPKDRFSAERLKGVDSTLKIQPAKLEDSAVYLCARERDQYFGPGTRLLVL.

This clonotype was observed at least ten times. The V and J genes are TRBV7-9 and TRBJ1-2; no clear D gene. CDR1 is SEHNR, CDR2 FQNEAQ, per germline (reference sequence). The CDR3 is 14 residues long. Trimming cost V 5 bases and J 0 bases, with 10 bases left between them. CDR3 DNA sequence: TGTGCCAGCAGCGGCAGATTAGCTAACTATGGCTACACCTTC. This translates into CASSGRLANYGYTF. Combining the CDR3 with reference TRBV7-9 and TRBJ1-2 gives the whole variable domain DTGVSQNPRHKITKRGQNVTFRCDPISEHNRLYWYRQTLGQGPEFLTYFQNEAQLEKSRLLSDRFSAERPKGSFSTLEIQRTEQGDSAMYLCASSGRLANYGYTFGSGTRLTVV.

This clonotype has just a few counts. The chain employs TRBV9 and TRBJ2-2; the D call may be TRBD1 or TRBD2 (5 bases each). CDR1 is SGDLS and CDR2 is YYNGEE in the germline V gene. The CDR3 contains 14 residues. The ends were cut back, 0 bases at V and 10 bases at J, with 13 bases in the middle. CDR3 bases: TGTGCCAGCAGCGTAGAGGGGAGTTGGGAGGAGCTGTTTTTT. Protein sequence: CASSVEGSWEELFF.

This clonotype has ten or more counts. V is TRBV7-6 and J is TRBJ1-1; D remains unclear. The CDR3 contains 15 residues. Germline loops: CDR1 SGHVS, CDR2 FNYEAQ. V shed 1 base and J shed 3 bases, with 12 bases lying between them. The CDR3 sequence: CASSLDPVLDTEAFF. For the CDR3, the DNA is TGTGCCAGCAGCTTAGACCCCGTCCTGGACACTGAAGCTTTCTTT. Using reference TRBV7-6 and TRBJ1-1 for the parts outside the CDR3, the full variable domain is GAGVSQSPRYKVTKRGQDVALRCDPISGHVSLYWYRQALGQGPEFLTYFNYEAQQDKSGLPNDRFSAERPEGSISTLTIQRTEQRDSAMYRCASSLDPVLDTEAFFGQGTRLTVV.

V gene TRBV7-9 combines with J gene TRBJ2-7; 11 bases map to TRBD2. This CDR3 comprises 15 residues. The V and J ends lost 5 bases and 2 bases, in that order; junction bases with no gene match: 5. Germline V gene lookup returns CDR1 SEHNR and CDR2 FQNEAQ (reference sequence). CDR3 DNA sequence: TGTGCCAGCAGCGTAACTAGCGGGGGCCCCTACGAGCAGTACTTC. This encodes CASSVTSGGPYEQYF.

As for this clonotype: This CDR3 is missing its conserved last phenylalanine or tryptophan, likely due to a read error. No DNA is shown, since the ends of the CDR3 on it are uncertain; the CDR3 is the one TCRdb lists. CDR3 amino acids: CATSRTSGRR. The chain couples TRBV15 to TRBJ1-1. Per germline, CDR1 LNHNV and CDR2 YYDKDF (reference sequence). Ends included, the CDR3 has 10 residues.